This T cell receptor beta chain was retrieved from a study of T cells in Graves' hyperthyroidism and ophthalmopathy. Study-level information: Specimen type is peripheral blood, collected at initial diagnosis prior to any treatment.

Ophthalmopathy in the patients scored at least 3 on Clinical Activity Score and at least 4 on NOSPECS grade, lasting under 3 months. PBMCs were collected from an approximately 9.3 ml volume of fresh peripheral blood. Ten or more counts support this clonotype. This CDR3 has 14 residues. V lost 5 bases, J lost 5 bases, and 16 bases lay in between. The source material, RNA transcripts, was used to amplify TCR beta CDR3 regions. HTBI primers were the set used in a first-round RT-PCR of the TCR CDR3. Using its own MiXCR run on the multiplex PCR reads, TCRdb lists one record per CDR3 protein. Of fewer than 450,000 distinct CDR3 sequences in the sample, over 13% were seen once.

The receptor was isolated from a man aged 50-59 years with Graves' ophthalmopathy. V and J are TRBV12-3 or TRBV12-4 and TRBJ2-7, with no clear D. The material sequenced was blood. CDR3 region: CASSVLGSFNEQYF. The CDR3 region has the DNA TGTGCCAGCAGTGTGCTCGGATCTTTTAACGAGCAGTACTTC.